A single TCR beta chain is shown here with its context. Its antigen remains unidentified. This record belongs to a study of T cell responses to AZD1222 COVID-19 vaccine. Study-level points and caveats: Regions 160-218 and 743-854 dominated among vaccine-associated CD4 TCRs spanning spike. Sampling captured repertoires only after the peak T cell response.

The CDR3 spans 14 residues. Between the trimmed V and J ends, which lost 1 base and 4 bases, there was a span of 8 bases. Germline V CDR1 and CDR2: MDHEN, SYDVKM. Sequenced by immunoSEQ multiplex PCR; TCRdb stores in-frame clones only, minus some. The sample lists about 93,000 clones, around 92% occurring once. The sequence derives from an adult in good health. This specimen was peripheral blood, taken on day 0 of MenACWY control vaccination. The chain employs TRBV28 and TRBJ1-3, with no clear D. CDR3 sequence (DNA): TGTGCCAGCAGTTTATCTACAGCGGGAAACACCATATATTTT. Translating gives CASSLSTAGNTIYF. The complete variable domain, with remaining parts taken from reference TRBV28 and TRBJ1-3, reads DVKVTQSSRYLVKRTGEKVFLECVQDMDHENMFWYRQDPGLGLRLIYFSYDVKMKEKGDIPEGYSVSREKKERFSLILESASTNQTSMYLCASSLSTAGNTIYFGEGSWLTVV.